The text below deals with one T cell receptor beta chain. What it binds is not known. This CDR3 region has 14 residues. The V gene's germline CDR1 is SGHTA and CDR2 FQGNSA. Trimming removed 5 bases from V and 4 bases from J; junction bases left unmatched: 7. The time point here: sample taken at primary tumor resection. Tumor, nontumor lung or frozen PBMC supplied whole RNA that was sequenced unsorted. The entry originates in a study of spatial heterogeneity in lung cancer. Broader study findings: For expanded intratumoral alpha and beta TCRs, counts tracked tumor mutation counts.

Every individual TCR cDNA molecule carried its own unique molecular identifier, which allowed correction of PCR and sequencing errors. TCRdb reprocessed the 5' RACE reads with MiXCR, giving one entry per CDR3 protein. The sample records about 9,800 distinct CDR3 sequences, roughly half being singletons. The clonotype originates from a female donor with early-stage non-small cell lung cancer. The sample was lung tumor tissue, taken at surgery. The chain recombines TRBV7-2 with TRBJ2-5, with 7 bases identical to TRBD1. CDR3 sequence reads: CASSPTGHGETQYF. CDR3 bases: TGTGCCAGCAGCCCGACAGGGCACGGAGAGACCCAGTACTTC.